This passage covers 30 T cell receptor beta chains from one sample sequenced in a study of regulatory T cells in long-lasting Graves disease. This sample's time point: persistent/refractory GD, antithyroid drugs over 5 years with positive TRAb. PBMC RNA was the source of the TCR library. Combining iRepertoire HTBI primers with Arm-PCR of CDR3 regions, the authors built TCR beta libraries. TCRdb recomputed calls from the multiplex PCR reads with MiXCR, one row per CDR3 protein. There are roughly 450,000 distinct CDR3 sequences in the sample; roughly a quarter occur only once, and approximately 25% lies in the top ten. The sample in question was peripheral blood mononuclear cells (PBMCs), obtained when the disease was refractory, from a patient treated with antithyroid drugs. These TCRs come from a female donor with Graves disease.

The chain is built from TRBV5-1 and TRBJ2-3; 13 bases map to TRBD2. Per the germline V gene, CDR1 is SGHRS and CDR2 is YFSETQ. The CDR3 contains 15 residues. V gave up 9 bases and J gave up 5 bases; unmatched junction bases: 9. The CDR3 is CAIRLAGGAVDTQYF. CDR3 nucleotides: TGCGCCATCCGACTAGCGGGAGGTGCGGTAGATACGCAGTATTTT. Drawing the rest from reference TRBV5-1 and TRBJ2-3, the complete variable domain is KAGVTQTPRYLIKTRGQQVTLSCSPISGHRSVSWYQQTPGQGLQFLFEYFSETQRNKGNFPGRFSGRQFSNSRSEMNVSTLELGDSALYLCAIRLAGGAVDTQYFGPGTRLTVL.

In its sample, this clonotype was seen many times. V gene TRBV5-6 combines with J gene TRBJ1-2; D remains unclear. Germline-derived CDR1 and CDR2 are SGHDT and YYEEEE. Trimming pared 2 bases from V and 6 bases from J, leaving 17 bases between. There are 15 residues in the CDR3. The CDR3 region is CASSLEPRIGNGYTF. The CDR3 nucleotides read TGTGCCAGCAGCTTAGAACCGCGAATTGGAAATGGCTACACCTTC. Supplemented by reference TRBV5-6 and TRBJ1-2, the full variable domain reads DAGVTQSPTHLIKTRGQQVTLRCSPKSGHDTVSWYQQALGQGPQFIFQYYEEEERQRGNFPDRFSGHQFPNYSSELNVNALLLGDSALYLCASSLEPRIGNGYTFGSGTRLTVV.

The CDR3 DNA reads as TGTGCCAGCAGTTTAAGGAACACCATATATTTT. It specifies CASSLRNTIYF. The rearrangement links TRBV28 to TRBJ1-3; D is unresolved. V was cut by 2 bases and J by 7 bases, with 3 bases left in between. Germline CDR1 reads MDHEN; CDR2 reads SYDVKM. CDR3 length: 11 amino acids.

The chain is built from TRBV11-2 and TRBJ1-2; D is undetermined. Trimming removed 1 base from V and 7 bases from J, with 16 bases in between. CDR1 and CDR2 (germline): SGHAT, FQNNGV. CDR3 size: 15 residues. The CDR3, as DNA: TGTGCCAGCAGCTTAGCGGGGTTTGGATCGGGTGGCTACACCTTC. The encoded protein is CASSLAGFGSGGYTF.

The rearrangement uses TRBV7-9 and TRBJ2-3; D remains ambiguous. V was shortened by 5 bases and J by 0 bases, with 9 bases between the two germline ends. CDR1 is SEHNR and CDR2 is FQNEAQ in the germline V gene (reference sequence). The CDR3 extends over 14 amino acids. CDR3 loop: CASSLTDSTDTQYF. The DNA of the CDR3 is TGTGCCAGCAGCCTTACAGATAGCACAGATACGCAGTATTTT.

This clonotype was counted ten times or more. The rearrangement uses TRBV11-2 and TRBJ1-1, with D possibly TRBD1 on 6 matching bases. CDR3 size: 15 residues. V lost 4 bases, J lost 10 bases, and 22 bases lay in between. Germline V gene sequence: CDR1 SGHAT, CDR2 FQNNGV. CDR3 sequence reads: CASSSFMGRKGGAFF. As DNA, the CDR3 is TGTGCCAGCAGCTCTTTCATGGGACGCAAGGGGGGAGCTTTCTTT.

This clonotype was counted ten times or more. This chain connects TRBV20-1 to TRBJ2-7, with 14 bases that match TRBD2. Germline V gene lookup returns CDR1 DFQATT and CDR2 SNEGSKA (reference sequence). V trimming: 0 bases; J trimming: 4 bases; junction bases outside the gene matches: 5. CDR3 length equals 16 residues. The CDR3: CSARDRLAGGQYEQYF. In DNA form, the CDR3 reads TGCAGTGCTAGAGATCGACTAGCGGGAGGGCAATACGAGCAGTACTTC.

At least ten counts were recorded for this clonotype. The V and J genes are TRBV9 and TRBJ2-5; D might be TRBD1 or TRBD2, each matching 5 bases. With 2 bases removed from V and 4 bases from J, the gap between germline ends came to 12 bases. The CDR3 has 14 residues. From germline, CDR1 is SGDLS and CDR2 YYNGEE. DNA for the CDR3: TGTGCCAGCAGCGTGGGGACCCAGGGAGAGACCCAGTACTTC. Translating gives CASSVGTQGETQYF.

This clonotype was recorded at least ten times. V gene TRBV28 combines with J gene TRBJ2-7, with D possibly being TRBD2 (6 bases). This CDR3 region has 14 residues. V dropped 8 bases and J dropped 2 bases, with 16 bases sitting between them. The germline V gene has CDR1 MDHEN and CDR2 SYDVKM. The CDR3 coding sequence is TGTGCCAGCTGTAGCCGGGACTTACCCTACGAGCAGTACTTC. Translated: CASCSRDLPYEQYF.

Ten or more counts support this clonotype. The CDR3 reads CASSQDGAPETQYF. DNA of the CDR3: TGCGCCAGCAGCCAAGACGGGGCACCGGAGACCCAGTACTTC. The chain employs TRBV4-1 and TRBJ2-5, with D tentatively TRBD1 or TRBD2 (5 bases each). CDR3 size: 14 residues. Deletions cut 0 bases from V and 5 bases from J, with 10 bases between. CDR1 and CDR2 (germline): MGHRA, YSYEKL.

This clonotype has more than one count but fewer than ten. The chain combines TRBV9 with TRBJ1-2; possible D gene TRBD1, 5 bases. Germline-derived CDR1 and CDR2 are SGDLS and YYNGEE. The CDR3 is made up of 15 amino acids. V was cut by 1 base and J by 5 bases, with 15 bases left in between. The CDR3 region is CASSVSPGETYGYTF. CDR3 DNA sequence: TGTGCCAGCAGCGTAAGTCCGGGGGAAACTTATGGCTACACCTTC. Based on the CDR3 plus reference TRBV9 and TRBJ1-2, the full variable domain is DSGVTQTPKHLITATGQRVTLRCSPRSGDLSVYWYQQSLDQGLQFLIQYYNGEERAKGNILERFSAQQFPDLHSELNLSSLELGDSALYFCASSVSPGETYGYTFGSGTRLTVV.

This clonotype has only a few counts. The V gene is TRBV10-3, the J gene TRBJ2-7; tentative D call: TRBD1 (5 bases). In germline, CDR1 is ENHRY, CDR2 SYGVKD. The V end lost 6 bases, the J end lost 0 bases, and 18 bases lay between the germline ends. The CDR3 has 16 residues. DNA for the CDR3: TGTGCCATCAGCGCGGAGCCCGGCAGGGACTCCTACGAGCAGTACTTC. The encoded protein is CAISAEPGRDSYEQYF.

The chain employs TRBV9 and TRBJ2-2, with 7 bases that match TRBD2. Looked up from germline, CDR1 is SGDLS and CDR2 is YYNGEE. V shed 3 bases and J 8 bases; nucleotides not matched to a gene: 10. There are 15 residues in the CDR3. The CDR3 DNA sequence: TGTGCCAGCAGCGCGGTAACGGGGGGTTCAGGGGAGCTGTTTTTT. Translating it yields CASSAVTGGSGELFF.

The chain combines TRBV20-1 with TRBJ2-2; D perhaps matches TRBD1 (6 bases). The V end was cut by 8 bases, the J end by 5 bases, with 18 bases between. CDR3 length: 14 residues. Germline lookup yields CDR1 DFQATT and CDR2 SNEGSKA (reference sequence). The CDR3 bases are TGCAGTATCACGCCGGGACATCCAACCGGGGAGCTGTTTTTT. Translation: CSITPGHPTGELFF.

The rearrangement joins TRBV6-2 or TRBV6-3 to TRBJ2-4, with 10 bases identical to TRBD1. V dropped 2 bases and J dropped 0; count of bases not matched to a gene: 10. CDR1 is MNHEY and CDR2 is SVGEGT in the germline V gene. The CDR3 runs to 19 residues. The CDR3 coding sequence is TGTGCCAGCAGTTACCCGGGACAGGGGATGAGGGTAGCCAAAAACATTCAGTACTTC. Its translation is CASSYPGQGMRVAKNIQYF.

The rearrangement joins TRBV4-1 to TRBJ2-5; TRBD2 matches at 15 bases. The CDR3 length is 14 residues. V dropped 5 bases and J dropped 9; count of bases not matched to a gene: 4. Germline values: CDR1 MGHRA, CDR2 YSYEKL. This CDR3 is CASSSGLAGGAQYF. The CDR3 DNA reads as TGCGCCAGCAGCTCCGGACTAGCGGGAGGGGCCCAGTACTTC.

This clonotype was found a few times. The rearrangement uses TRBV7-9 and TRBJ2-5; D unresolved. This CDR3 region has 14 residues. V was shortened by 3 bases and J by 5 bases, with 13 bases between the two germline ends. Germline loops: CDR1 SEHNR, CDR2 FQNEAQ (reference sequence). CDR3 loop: CASSLDVGWETQYF. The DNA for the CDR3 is TGTGCCAGCAGCTTGGATGTCGGATGGGAGACCCAGTACTTC.

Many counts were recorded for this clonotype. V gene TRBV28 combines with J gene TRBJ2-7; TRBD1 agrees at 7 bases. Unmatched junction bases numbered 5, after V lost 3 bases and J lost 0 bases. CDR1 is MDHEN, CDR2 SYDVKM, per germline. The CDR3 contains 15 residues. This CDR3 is CASSFLGGSSYEQYF. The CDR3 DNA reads TGTGCCAGCAGTTTTTTAGGGGGCAGCTCCTACGAGCAGTACTTC.

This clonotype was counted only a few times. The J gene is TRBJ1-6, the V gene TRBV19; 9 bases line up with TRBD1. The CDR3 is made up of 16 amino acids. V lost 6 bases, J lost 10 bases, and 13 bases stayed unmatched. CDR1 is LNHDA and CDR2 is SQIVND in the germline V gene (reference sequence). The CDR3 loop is CASRPADRGNGSPLHF. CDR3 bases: TGTGCCAGTAGACCCGCGGACAGGGGAAATGGCTCACCCCTCCACTTT.

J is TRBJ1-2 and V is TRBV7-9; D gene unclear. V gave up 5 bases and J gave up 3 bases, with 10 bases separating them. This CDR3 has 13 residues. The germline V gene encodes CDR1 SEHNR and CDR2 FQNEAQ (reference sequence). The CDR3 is CASSPTDDYGYTF. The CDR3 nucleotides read TGTGCCAGCAGCCCTACAGACGACTATGGCTACACCTTC.

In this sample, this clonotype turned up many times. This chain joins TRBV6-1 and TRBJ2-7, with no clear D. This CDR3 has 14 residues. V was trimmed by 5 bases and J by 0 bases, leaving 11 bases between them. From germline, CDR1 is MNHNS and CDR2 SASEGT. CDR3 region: CASSLTESSYEQYF. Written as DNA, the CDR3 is TGTGCCAGCAGTCTTACTGAGAGCTCCTACGAGCAGTACTTC.

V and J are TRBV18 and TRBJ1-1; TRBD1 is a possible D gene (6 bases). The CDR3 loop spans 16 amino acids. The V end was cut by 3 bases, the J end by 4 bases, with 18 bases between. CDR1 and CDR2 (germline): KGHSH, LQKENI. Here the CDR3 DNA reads TGTGCCAGCTCACCTTTACAGGGACCTGGGATCACTGAAGCTTTCTTT. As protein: CASSPLQGPGITEAFF.

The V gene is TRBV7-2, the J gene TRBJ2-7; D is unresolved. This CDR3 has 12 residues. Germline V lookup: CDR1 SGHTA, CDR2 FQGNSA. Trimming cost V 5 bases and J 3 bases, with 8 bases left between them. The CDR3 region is CASSLTIYEQYF. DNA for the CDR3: TGTGCCAGCAGCCTTACGATCTACGAGCAGTACTTC. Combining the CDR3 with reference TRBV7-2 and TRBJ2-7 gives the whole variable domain GAGVSQSPSNKVTEKGKDVELRCDPISGHTALYWYRQSLGQGLEFLIYFQGNSAPDKSGLPSDRFSAERTGGSVSTLTIQRTQQEDSAVYLCASSLTIYEQYFGPGTRLTVT.

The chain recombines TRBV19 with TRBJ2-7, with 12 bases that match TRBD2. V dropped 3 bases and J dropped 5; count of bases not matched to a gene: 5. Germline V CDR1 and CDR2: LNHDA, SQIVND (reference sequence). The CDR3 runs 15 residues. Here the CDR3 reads CASSIPSGRADEQYF. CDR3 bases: TGTGCCAGTAGTATTCCTAGCGGGAGGGCCGACGAGCAGTACTTC.

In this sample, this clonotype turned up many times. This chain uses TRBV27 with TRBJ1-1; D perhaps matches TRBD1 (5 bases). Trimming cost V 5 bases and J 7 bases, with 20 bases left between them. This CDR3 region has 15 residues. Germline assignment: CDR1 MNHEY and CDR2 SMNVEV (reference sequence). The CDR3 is CASSPQLRGRIEAFF. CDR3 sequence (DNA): TGTGCCAGCAGTCCGCAATTAAGGGGACGGATTGAAGCTTTCTTT.

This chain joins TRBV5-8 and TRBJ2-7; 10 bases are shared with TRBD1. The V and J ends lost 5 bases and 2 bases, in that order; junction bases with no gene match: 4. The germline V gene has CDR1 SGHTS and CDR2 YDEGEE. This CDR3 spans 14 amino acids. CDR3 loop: CASRLTGGPYEQYF. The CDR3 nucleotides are TGTGCCAGCAGATTGACAGGGGGCCCCTACGAGCAGTACTTC.

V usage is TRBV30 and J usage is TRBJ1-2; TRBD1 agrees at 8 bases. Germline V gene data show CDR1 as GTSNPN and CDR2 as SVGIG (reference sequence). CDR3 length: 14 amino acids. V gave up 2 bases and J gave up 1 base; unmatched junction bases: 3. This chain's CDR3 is CAWSPDRVNYGYTF. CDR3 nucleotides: TGTGCCTGGAGTCCGGACAGGGTTAACTATGGCTACACCTTC.

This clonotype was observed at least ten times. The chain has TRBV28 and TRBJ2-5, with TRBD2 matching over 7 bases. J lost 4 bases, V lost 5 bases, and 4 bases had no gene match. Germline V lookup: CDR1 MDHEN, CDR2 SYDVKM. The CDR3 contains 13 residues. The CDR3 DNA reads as TGTGCCAGCAGTGGGGAGGGTCCAGAGACCCAGTACTTC. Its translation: CASSGEGPETQYF.

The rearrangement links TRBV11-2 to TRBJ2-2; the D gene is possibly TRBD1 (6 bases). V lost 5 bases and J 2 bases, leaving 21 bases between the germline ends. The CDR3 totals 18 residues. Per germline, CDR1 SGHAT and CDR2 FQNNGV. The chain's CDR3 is CASSPRPTGIGNTGELFF. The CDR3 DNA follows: TGTGCCAGCAGCCCGCGCCCGACAGGAATTGGAAACACCGGGGAGCTGTTTTTT. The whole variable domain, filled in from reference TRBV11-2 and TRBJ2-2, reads EAGVAQSPRYKIIEKRQSVAFWCNPISGHATLYWYQQILGQGPKLLIQFQNNGVVDDSQLPKDRFSAERLKGVDSTLKIQPAKLEDSAVYLCASSPRPTGIGNTGELFFGEGSRLTVL.

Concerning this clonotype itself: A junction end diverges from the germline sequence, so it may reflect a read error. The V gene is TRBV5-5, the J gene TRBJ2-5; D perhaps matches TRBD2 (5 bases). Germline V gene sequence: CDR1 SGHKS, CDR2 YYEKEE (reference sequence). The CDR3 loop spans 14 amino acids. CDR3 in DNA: TGTGCCAGCAGTTTGGAGATGGGTTGGGAGACCCGGTACTTC. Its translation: CASSLEMGWETRYF.